The 18 T cell receptor beta chains given below trace back to one sample, sequenced in a study of blood T cell repertoires in COVID-19. Using immunoSEQ multiplex PCR, the repertoire was profiled, and TCRdb retains in-frame clones only, with some absent. Found here are approximately 67,000 clones, 70% to 85% of them singletons; the top ten hold about 6.2%. The specimen sequenced was peripheral blood. Receptor source: a man aged 60 to 69 with acute or convalescent COVID-19.

V and J are TRBV29-1 and TRBJ1-2, with 7 bases fitting TRBD1. Looked up from germline, CDR1 is SQVTM and CDR2 is ANQGSEA. V dropped 4 bases and J dropped 5; count of bases not matched to a gene: 4. This CDR3 contains 12 residues. CDR3 coding DNA: TGCAGCGTTGGGGACAGTAAATATGGCTACACCTTC. It specifies CSVGDSKYGYTF.

This rearrangement joins TRBV19 to TRBJ1-1; D remains ambiguous. The CDR3 totals 16 residues. Trimming left V 5 bases short and J 1 base short, with 17 bases between. Germline CDR1 reads LNHDA; CDR2 reads SQIVND (reference sequence). The CDR3 region is CASSYPSGFRNTEAFF. CDR3 sequence (DNA): TGTGCCAGTAGTTACCCTTCCGGGTTCAGGAACACTGAAGCTTTCTTT.

The V call is TRBV12-3 or TRBV12-4, the J call TRBJ1-4; perhaps TRBD1 as D (5 bases). V shed 6 bases and J shed 10 bases, with 15 bases lying between them. This CDR3 contains 13 residues. Written as DNA, the CDR3 is TGTGCCAGCAGCCAGGCGCAGGGTTTAAAACTGTTTTTT. Translation: CASSQAQGLKLFF.

V gene TRBV6-2 or TRBV6-3 combines with J gene TRBJ1-6; D unclear. Germline V gene data show CDR1 as MNHEY and CDR2 as SVGEGT. The CDR3 runs 16 residues. V shed 2 bases and J shed 0 bases, with 8 bases lying between them. CDR3 sequence: CASSYGGSSYNSPLHF. The CDR3 bases are TGTGCCAGCAGTTACGGAGGGAGCTCCTATAATTCACCCCTCCACTTT.

The table lists this clone with a count of one. The genes are TRBV5-1 and TRBJ1-4, with 8 bases that match TRBD1. This CDR3 has 21 residues. V trimming: 0 bases; J trimming: 2 bases; junction bases outside the gene matches: 18. From germline, CDR1 is SGHRS and CDR2 YFSETQ. The CDR3 protein is CASSLEIPGQANPGTNEKLFF. In DNA, the CDR3 is TGCGCCAGCAGCTTGGAAATCCCGGGACAGGCAAACCCGGGGACTAATGAAAAACTGTTTTTT.

The chain is built from TRBV4-3 and TRBJ1-4, with 9 bases fitting TRBD1. Per the germline V gene, CDR1 is LGHNA and CDR2 is YSLEER. Trimming cost V 0 bases and J 6 bases; bases outside gene matches: 2. The CDR3 has 15 amino acids. Here the CDR3 reads CASSQEGTGYEKLFF. The CDR3 nucleotides are TGCGCCAGCAGCCAAGAGGGGACAGGGTATGAAAAACTGTTTTTT.

The chain employs TRBV2 and TRBJ1-5, with 7 bases matching TRBD1. After removal of 6 bases from V and 4 bases from J, the junction contained 9 bases not matched to a gene. This CDR3 comprises 15 residues. Germline V gene lookup returns CDR1 SNHLY and CDR2 FYNNEI. The CDR3 DNA reads TGTGCCAGCAGAGACATCGGGACAGTTAATCAGCCCCAGCATTTT. Translated, it gives CASRDIGTVNQPQHF.

The chain carries TRBV5-1 and TRBJ1-3; D ambiguous. Per the germline V gene, CDR1 is SGHRS and CDR2 is YFSETQ. V was pared by 1 base and J by 3 bases, with 14 bases between. The CDR3 extends over 16 amino acids. CDR3: CASSLFGSDIGNTIYF. Written as DNA, the CDR3 is TGCGCCAGCAGCTTGTTTGGGAGCGACATTGGAAACACCATATATTTT.

The chain links TRBV7-2 to TRBJ1-2; D is perhaps TRBD1 (6 bases). The CDR3 extends over 15 amino acids. Germline lookup yields CDR1 SGHTA and CDR2 FQGNSA. V was cut by 5 bases and J by 7 bases, with 20 bases left in between. The CDR3 DNA reads as TGTGCCAGCAGCACCCGGACAGCCTCCGGGGTTGGCTACACCTTC. The encoded protein is CASSTRTASGVGYTF.

V gene TRBV6-2 or TRBV6-3 combines with J gene TRBJ2-5, with 7 bases aligning to TRBD2. Trimming at V came to 6 bases and at J to 5 bases, leaving 9 bases not matched to a gene. CDR3 length: 14 amino acids. CDR1 MNHEY and CDR2 SVGEGT come from the germline V gene. CDR3 bases: TGTGCCAGCAGCAAAAGCGGGGCGGGGGAGACCCAGTACTTC. Residues: CASSKSGAGETQYF.

V and J are TRBV11-2 and TRBJ2-5; 14 bases fit TRBD2. Germline CDR1 and CDR2: SGHAT and FQNNGV. Losses at the gene ends were 5 bases for V and 7 bases for J; bases not matched to a gene: 6. CDR3 length: 15 residues. As DNA, the CDR3 is TGTGCCAGCAGCCGGGGACTAGCGGGGGAGGGGACCCAGTACTTC. It specifies CASSRGLAGEGTQYF.

The chain carries TRBV5-4 and TRBJ2-3; the D is unclear. Germline assignment: CDR1 SGHNT and CDR2 YYREEE (reference sequence). The germline V and J ends were trimmed by 3 bases and 1 base, with 9 bases remaining between them. This CDR3 region has 14 residues. As DNA, the CDR3 is TGTGCCAGCAGCTCTTACGGTGGCACAGATACGCAGTATTTT. Amino acid sequence: CASSSYGGTDTQYF.

This clone was detected a few times. J is TRBJ1-3 and V is TRBV30; D is undetermined. Germline V lookup: CDR1 GTSNPN, CDR2 SVGIG (reference sequence). CDR3 size: 15 residues. V was trimmed by 0 bases and J by 0 bases, leaving 9 bases between them. CDR3 sequence reads: CAWSVARSSGNTIYF. The CDR3 DNA reads TGTGCCTGGAGTGTGGCGCGGTCCTCTGGAAACACCATATATTTT.

This clone was recorded only once. V is TRBV6-6 and J is TRBJ1-5; D unclear. From germline, CDR1 is MNHNY and CDR2 SVGAGI (reference sequence). This CDR3 is 12 amino acids long. V lost 0 bases to trimming and J lost 7 bases, with 4 bases between them. The CDR3 is CASSYSEQPQHF. The CDR3 bases are TGTGCCAGCAGTTACTCTGAGCAGCCCCAGCATTTT.

The chain recombines TRBV5-1 with TRBJ1-1, with TRBD1 identical over 7 bases. Germline trimming cut 3 bases from V and 3 bases from J; bases unmatched to any gene: 8. The CDR3 consists of 15 residues. Germline CDR1 reads SGHRS; CDR2 reads YFSETQ. CDR3 sequence: CASSSIRGLDTEAFF. CDR3 DNA sequence: TGCGCCAGCAGCTCGATAAGGGGGCTTGACACTGAAGCTTTCTTT.

The V gene is TRBV29-1, the J gene TRBJ2-4, with D possibly TRBD1 on 6 matching bases. The CDR3 loop spans 13 amino acids. V was cut by 7 bases and J by 6 bases, with 16 bases left in between. Germline CDR1 and CDR2: SQVTM and ANQGSEA. This CDR3 reads CSAQSTGLNIQYF. Written as DNA, the CDR3 is TGCAGCGCACAATCGACAGGATTAAACATTCAGTACTTC.

V and J are TRBV2 and TRBJ1-1; possibly TRBD1 for D (5 bases). Trimming stripped 6 bases from V and 1 base from J, with 12 bases between. CDR3 length equals 14 residues. Germline CDR1 reads SNHLY; CDR2 reads FYNNEI. The CDR3 sequence is CASRKDQGNTEAFF. For the CDR3, the DNA is TGTGCCAGCAGGAAGGATCAGGGGAACACTGAAGCTTTCTTT. Full variable domain (outside the CDR3, taken from reference TRBV2 and TRBJ1-1): EPEVTQTPSHQVTQMGQEVILRCVPISNHLYFYWYRQILGQKVEFLVSFYNNEISEKSEIFDDQFSVERPDGSNFTLKIRSTKLEDSAMYFCASRKDQGNTEAFFGQGTRLTVV.

The rearrangement links TRBV5-5 to TRBJ1-6; 8 bases fit TRBD1. This CDR3 has 19 amino acids. The V and J ends lost 3 bases and 1 base, in that order; junction bases with no gene match: 12. The V gene's germline CDR1 is SGHKS and CDR2 YYEKEE (reference sequence). CDR3 nucleotide sequence: TGTGCCAGCAGCTCGGACAGGGCGGGATCGAGTTCCTATAATTCACCCCTCCACTTT. This codes for CASSSDRAGSSSYNSPLHF.